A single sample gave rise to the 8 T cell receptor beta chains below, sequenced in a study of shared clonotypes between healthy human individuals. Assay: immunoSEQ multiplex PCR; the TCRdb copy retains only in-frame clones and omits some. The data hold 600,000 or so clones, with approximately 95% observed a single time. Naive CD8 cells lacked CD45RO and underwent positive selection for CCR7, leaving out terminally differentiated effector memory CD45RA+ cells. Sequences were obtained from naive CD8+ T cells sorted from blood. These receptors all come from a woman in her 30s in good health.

CDR3 bases: TGTGCCAGCAGCACAGGACCCTTGGGTACCGGGGAGCTGTTTTTT. Its translation: CASSTGPLGTGELFF. The rearrangement uses TRBV7-8 and TRBJ2-2, with D perhaps TRBD1 (5 bases). With 5 bases removed from V and 5 bases from J, the gap between germline ends came to 15 bases. In germline, CDR1 is SGHVS, CDR2 FQNEAQ. There are 15 residues in the CDR3.

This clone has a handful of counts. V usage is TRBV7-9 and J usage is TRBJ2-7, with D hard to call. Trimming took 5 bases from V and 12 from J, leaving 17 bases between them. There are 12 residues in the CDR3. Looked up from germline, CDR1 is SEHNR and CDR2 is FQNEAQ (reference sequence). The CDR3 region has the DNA TGTGCCAGCAGCCATCCGCCGGAAGAATGGTACTTC. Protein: CASSHPPEEWYF.

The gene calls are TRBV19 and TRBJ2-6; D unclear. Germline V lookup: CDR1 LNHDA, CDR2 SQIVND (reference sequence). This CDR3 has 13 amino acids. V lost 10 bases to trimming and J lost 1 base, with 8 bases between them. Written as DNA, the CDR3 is TGTGCCATAGGGCAGTCTGGGGCCAACGTCCTGACTTTC. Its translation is CAIGQSGANVLTF.

The CDR3 sequence is CSVEDRGSRNNEQFF. The CDR3 nucleotides read TGCAGCGTTGAAGATCGGGGGTCGAGGAACAATGAGCAGTTCTTC. The rearrangement links TRBV29-1 to TRBJ2-1, with D tentatively TRBD2 (6 bases). Trimming pared 0 bases from V and 5 bases from J, leaving 14 bases between. CDR1 and CDR2 from the germline V gene are SQVTM and ANQGSEA. This CDR3 comprises 15 residues.

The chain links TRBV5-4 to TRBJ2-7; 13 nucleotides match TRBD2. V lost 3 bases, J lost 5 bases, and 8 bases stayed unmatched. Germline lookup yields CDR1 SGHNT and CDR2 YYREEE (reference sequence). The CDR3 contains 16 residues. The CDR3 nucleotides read TGTGCCAGCAGCTCCGGACTAGCGGGAGTGAGCAACGAGCAGTACTTC. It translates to CASSSGLAGVSNEQYF.

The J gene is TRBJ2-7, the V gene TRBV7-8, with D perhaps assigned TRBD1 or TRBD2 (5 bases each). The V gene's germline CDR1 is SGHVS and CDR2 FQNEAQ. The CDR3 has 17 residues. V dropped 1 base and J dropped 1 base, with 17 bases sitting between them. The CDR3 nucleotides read TGTGCCAGCAGCTTAGAAATGTTGGGGGAGTGGTCCTACGAGCAGTACTTC. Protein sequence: CASSLEMLGEWSYEQYF.

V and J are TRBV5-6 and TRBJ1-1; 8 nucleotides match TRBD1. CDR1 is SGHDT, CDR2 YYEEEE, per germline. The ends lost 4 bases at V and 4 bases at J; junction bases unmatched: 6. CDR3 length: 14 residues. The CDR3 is CASSRQGSITEAFF. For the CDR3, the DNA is TGTGCCAGCAGCCGACAGGGGAGCATCACTGAAGCTTTCTTT.

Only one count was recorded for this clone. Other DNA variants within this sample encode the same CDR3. The CDR3 sequence: CASSLEGPYEQYF. The CDR3 coding sequence is TGCGCCAGCAGCCTGGAAGGACCCTACGAGCAGTACTTC. The rearrangement uses TRBV5-1 and TRBJ2-7; D gene uncertain. Between the trimmed V and J ends, which lost 4 bases and 2 bases, there was a span of 10 bases. CDR1 and CDR2 from the germline V gene are SGHRS and YFSETQ. This CDR3 is built from 13 residues. The full variable domain, with the rest looked up from reference TRBV5-1 and TRBJ2-7, is KAGVTQTPRYLIKTRGQQVTLSCSPISGHRSVSWYQQTPGQGLQFLFEYFSETQRNKGNFPGRFSGRQFSNSRSEMNVSTLELGDSALYLCASSLEGPYEQYFGPGTRLTVT.